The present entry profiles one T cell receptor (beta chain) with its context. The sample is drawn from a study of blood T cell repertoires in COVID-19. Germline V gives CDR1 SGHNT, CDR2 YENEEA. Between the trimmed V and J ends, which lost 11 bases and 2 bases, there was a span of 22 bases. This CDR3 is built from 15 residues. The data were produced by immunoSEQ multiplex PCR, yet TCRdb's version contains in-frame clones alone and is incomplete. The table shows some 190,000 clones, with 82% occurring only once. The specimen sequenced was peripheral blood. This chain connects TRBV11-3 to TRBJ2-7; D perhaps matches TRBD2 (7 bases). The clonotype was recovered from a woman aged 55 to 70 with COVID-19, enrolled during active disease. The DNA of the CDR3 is TGTGCCTCCCCTAAGGGGGGGAAGTTCCCCTACGAGCAGTACGTC. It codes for CASPKGGKFPYEQYV.